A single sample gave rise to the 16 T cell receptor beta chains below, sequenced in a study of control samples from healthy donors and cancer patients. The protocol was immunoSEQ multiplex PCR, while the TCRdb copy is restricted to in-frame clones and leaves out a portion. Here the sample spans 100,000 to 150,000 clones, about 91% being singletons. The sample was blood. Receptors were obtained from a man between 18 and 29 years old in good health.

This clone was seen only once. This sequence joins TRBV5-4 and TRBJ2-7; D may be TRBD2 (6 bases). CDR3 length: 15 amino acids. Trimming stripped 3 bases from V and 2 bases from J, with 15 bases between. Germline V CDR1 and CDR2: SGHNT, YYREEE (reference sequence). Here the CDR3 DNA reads TGTGCCAGCAGCTCGACTGCGGGGCGGACCTACGAGCAGTACTTC. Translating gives CASSSTAGRTYEQYF.

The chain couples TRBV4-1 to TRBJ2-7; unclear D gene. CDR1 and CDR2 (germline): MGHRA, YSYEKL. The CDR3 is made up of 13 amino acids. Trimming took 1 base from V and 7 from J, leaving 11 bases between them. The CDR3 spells CASSQGIGREQYF. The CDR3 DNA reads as TGCGCCAGCAGCCAAGGGATAGGGCGGGAGCAGTACTTC.

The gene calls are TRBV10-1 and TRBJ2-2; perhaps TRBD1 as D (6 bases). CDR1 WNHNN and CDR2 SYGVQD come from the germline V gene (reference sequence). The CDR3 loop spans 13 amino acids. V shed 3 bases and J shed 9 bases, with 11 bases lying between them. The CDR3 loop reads CASSERGFRELFF. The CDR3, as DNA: TGCGCCAGCAGTGAAAGGGGGTTTAGGGAGCTGTTTTTT.

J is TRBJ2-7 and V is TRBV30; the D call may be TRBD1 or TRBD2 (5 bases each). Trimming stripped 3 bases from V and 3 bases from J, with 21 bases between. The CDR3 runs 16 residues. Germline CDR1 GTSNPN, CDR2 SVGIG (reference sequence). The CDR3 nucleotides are TGTGCCTGGAGCCGGAAGGCAGGATGGGGGATCTACGAGCAGTACTTC. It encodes CAWSRKAGWGIYEQYF. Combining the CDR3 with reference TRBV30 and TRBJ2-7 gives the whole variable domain SQTIHQWPATLVQPVGSPLSLECTVEGTSNPNLYWYRQAAGRGLQLLFYSVGIGQISSEVPQNLSASRPQDRQFILSSKKLLLSDSGFYLCAWSRKAGWGIYEQYFGPGTRLTVT.

The CDR3 DNA reads TGCGCCAGCAGCCGGACAGGGGATGGCTATGGCTACACCTTC. Its protein product is CASSRTGDGYGYTF. The V gene is TRBV5-1, the J gene TRBJ1-2, with 9 bases fitting TRBD1. The CDR3 is made up of 14 amino acids. CDR1 is SGHRS, CDR2 YFSETQ, per germline. Germline trimming cut 4 bases from V and 4 bases from J; bases unmatched to any gene: 5.

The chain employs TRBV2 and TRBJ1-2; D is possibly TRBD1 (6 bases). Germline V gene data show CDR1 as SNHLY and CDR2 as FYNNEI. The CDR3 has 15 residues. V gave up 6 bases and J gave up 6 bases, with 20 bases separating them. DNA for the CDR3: TGTGCCAGCAGCGGAAGCCAACAGGGCGGCCATGGCTACACCTTC. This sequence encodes CASSGSQQGGHGYTF. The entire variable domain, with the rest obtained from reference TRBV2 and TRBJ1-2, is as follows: EPEVTQTPSHQVTQMGQEVILRCVPISNHLYFYWYRQILGQKVEFLVSFYNNEISEKSEIFDDQFSVERPDGSNFTLKIRSTKLEDSAMYFCASSGSQQGGHGYTFGSGTRLTVV.

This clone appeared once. The CDR3 DNA reads as TGTGCCAGCAGTGAAGCGCTGGGCCGCCTAAACCTGAACACTGAAGCTTTCTTT. Protein product: CASSEALGRLNLNTEAFF. V gene TRBV2 combines with J gene TRBJ1-1; D remains ambiguous. The CDR3 has 18 amino acids. The V and J ends lost 0 bases and 0 bases respectively, with 17 bases between them. CDR1 and CDR2 from the germline V gene are SNHLY and FYNNEI.

Written as DNA, the CDR3 is TGCGCCAGCAGCTTTGGCAGGAACAATGAGCAGTTCTTC. This sequence encodes CASSFGRNNEQFF. The rearrangement joins TRBV5-1 to TRBJ2-1, with D hard to call. V dropped 2 bases and J dropped 5 bases, with 8 bases sitting between them. CDR1 and CDR2 from the germline V gene are SGHRS and YFSETQ. CDR3 length equals 13 residues.

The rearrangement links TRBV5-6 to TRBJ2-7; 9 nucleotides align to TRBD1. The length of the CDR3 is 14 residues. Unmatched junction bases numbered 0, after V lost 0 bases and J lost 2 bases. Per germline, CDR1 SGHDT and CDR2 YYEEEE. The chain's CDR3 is CASSLGTGAYEQYF. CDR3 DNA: TGTGCCAGCAGCTTGGGGACAGGGGCCTACGAGCAGTACTTC.

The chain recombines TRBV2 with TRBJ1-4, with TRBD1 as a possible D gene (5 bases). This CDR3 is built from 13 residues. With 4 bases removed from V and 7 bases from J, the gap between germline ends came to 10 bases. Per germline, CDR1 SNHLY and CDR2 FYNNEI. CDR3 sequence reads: CASSGDGPEKLFF. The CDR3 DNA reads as TGTGCCAGCAGTGGGGACGGACCTGAAAAACTGTTTTTT.

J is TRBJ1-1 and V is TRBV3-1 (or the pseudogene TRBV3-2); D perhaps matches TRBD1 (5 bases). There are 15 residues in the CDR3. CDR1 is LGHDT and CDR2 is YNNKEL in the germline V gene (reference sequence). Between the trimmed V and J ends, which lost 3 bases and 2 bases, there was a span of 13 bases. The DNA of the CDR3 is TGTGCCAGCAGCCAGGGCGGGGACGCCAACACTGAAGCTTTCTTT. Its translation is CASSQGGDANTEAFF.

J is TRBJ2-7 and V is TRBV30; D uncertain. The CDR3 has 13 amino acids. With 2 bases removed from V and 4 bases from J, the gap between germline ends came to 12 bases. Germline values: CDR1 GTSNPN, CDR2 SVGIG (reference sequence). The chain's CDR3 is CAWSLLVGYEQYF. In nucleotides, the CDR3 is TGTGCCTGGAGTCTCTTGGTGGGATACGAGCAGTACTTC.

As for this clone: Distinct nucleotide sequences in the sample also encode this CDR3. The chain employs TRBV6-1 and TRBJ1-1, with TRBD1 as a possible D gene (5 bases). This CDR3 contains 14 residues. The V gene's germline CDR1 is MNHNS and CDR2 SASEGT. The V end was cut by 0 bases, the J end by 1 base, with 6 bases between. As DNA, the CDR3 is TGTGCCAGCAGTGAAGCGGGGGGGAACACTGAAGCTTTCTTT. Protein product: CASSEAGGNTEAFF.

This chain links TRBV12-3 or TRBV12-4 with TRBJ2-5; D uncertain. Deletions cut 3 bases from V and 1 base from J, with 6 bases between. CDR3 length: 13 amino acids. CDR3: CASSLASQETQYF. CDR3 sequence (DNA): TGTGCCAGCAGTTTGGCCAGCCAAGAGACCCAGTACTTC.

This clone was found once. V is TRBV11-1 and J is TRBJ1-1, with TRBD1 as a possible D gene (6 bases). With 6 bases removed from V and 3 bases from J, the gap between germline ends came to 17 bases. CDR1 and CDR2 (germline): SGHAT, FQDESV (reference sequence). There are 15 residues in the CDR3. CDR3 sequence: CASRRRVTGHTEAFF. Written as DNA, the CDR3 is TGTGCCAGCAGAAGAAGGGTCACAGGGCACACTGAAGCTTTCTTT.

The CDR3 loop is CSVVEGVYEQYF. DNA for the CDR3: TGCAGCGTTGTTGAAGGGGTTTACGAGCAGTACTTC. This sequence joins TRBV29-1 and TRBJ2-7; a possible D gene is TRBD1 (5 bases). Trimming left V 4 bases short and J 4 bases short, with 11 bases between. The germline CDR1 and CDR2 sequences are SQVTM and ANQGSEA. CDR3 length: 12 residues.